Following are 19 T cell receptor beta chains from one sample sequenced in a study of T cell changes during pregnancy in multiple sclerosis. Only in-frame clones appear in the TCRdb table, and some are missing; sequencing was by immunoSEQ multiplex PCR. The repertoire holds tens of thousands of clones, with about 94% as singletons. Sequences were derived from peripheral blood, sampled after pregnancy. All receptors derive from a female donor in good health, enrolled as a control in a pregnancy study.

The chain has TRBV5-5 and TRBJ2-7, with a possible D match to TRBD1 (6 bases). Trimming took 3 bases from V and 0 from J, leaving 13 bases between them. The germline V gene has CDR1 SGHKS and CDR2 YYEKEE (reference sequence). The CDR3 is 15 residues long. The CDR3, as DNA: TGTGCCAGCAGCTCCCGCACAGGGATCTCCTACGAGCAGTACTTC. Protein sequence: CASSSRTGISYEQYF.

The CDR3 is CASSFPGQETNGYTF. In DNA, the CDR3 is TGTGCCAGCAGCTTCCCGGGACAGGAGACGAATGGCTACACCTTC. The chain carries TRBV7-9 and TRBJ1-2; 8 positions agree with TRBD1. The CDR3 loop spans 15 amino acids. The J segment lost 6 bases and the V segment lost 3 bases, leaving 9 bases of the junction unmatched. CDR1 and CDR2 (germline): SEHNR, FQNEAQ (reference sequence).

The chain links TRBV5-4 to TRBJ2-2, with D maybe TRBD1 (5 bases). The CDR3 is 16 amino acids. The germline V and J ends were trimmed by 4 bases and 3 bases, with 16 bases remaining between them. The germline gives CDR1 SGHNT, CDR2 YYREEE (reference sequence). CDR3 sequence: CASSRGGQVDTGELFF. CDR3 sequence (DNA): TGTGCCAGCAGCAGGGGTGGGCAGGTCGACACCGGGGAGCTGTTTTTT.

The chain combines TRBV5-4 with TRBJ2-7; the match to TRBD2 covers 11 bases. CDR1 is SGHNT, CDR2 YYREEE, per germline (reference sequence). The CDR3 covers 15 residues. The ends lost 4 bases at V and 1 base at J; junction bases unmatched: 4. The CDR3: CASSGTSGASYEQYF. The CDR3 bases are TGTGCCAGCAGCGGGACTAGCGGAGCTTCCTACGAGCAGTACTTC. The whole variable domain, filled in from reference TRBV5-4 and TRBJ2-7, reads ETGVTQSPTHLIKTRGQQVTLRCSSQSGHNTVSWYQQALGQGPQFIFQYYREEENGRGNFPPRFSGLQFPNYSSELNVNALELDDSALYLCASSGTSGASYEQYFGPGTRLTVT.

The CDR3 sequence is CASNGIPHIYEQYF. The DNA of the CDR3 is TGTGCCAGCAATGGCATTCCCCATATTTACGAGCAGTACTTC. This chain connects TRBV6-1 to TRBJ2-7; D is ambiguous. The germline V gene encodes CDR1 MNHNS and CDR2 SASEGT. Trimming removed 7 bases from V and 4 bases from J, with 17 bases in between. CDR3 length equals 14 residues.

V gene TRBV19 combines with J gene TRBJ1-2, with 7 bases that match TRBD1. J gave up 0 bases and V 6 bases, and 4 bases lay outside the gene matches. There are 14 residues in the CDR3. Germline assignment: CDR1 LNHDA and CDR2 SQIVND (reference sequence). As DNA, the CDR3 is TGTGCCAGTAGCACAGGGGAGACTAACTATGGCTACACCTTC. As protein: CASSTGETNYGYTF.

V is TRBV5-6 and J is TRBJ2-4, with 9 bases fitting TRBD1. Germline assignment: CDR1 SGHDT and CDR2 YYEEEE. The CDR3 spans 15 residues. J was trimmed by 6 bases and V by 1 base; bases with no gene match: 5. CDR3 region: CASSLTGGATNIQYF. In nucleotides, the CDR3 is TGTGCCAGCAGCTTGACAGGGGGCGCGACAAACATTCAGTACTTC. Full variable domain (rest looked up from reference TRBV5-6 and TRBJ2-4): DAGVTQSPTHLIKTRGQQVTLRCSPKSGHDTVSWYQQALGQGPQFIFQYYEEEERQRGNFPDRFSGHQFPNYSSELNVNALLLGDSALYLCASSLTGGATNIQYFGAGTRLSVL.

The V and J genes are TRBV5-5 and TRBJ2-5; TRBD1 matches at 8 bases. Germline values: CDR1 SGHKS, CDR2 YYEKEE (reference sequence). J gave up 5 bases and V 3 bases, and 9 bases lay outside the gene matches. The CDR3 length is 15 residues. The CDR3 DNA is TGTGCCAGCAGCTCCGATTCAGGGGGCGGGGAGACCCAGTACTTC. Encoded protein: CASSSDSGGGETQYF.

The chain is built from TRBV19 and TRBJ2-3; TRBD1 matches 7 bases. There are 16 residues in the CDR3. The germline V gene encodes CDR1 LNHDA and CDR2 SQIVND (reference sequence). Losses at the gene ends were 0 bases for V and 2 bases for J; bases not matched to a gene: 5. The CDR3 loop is CASSIDWGQNTDTQYF. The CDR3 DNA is TGTGCCAGTAGTATAGATTGGGGACAGAACACAGATACGCAGTATTTT.

CDR3 sequence reads: CASSLAASGIGETQYF. CDR3 sequence (DNA): TGCGCCAGCAGCTTGGCGGCTAGCGGGATTGGGGAGACCCAGTACTTC. The chain employs TRBV5-1 and TRBJ2-5, with TRBD2 identical over 9 bases. With V trimmed by 0 bases and J by 5 bases, 8 bases remained unmatched. This CDR3 is 16 amino acids long. Germline-derived CDR1 and CDR2 are SGHRS and YFSETQ.

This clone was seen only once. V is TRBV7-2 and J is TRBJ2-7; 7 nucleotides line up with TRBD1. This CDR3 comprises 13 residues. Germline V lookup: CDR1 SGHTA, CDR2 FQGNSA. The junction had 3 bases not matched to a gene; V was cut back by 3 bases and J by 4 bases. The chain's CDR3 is CASSFDRVYEQYF. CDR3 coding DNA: TGTGCCAGCAGCTTTGACAGGGTGTACGAGCAGTACTTC.

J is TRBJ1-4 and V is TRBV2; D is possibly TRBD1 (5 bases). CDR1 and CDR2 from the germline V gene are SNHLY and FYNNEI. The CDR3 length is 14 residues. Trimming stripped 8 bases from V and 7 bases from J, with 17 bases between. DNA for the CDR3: TGTGCCAGCGGGGCTGTAGGGGCTCTTGAAAAACTGTTTTTT. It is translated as CASGAVGALEKLFF. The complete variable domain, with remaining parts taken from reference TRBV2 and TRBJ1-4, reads EPEVTQTPSHQVTQMGQEVILRCVPISNHLYFYWYRQILGQKVEFLVSFYNNEISEKSEIFDDQFSVERPDGSNFTLKIRSTKLEDSAMYFCASGAVGALEKLFFGSGTQLSVL.

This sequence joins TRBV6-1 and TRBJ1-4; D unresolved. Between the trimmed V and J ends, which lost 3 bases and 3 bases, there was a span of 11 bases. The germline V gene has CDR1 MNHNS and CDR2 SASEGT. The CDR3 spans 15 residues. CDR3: CASSEERGANEKLFF. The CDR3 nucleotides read TGTGCCAGCAGTGAGGAGAGAGGTGCTAATGAAAAACTGTTTTTT.

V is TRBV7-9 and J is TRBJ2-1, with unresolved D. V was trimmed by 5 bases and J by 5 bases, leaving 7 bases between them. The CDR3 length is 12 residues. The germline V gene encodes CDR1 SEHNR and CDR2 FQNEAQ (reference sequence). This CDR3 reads CASSPRDNEQFF. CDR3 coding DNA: TGTGCCAGCAGCCCCCGGGACAATGAGCAGTTCTTC.

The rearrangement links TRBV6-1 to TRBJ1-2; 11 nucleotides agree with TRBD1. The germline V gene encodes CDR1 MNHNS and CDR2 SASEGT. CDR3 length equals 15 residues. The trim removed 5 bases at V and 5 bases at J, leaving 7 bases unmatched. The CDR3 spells CASSPLGQGEYGYTF. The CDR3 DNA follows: TGTGCCAGCAGTCCTCTGGGACAGGGGGAATATGGCTACACCTTC.

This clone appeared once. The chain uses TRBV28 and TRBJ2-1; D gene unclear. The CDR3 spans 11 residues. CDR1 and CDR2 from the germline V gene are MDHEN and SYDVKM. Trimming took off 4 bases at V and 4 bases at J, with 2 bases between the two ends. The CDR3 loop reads CASSSYNEQFF. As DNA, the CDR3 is TGTGCCAGCAGTTCGTACAATGAGCAGTTCTTC.

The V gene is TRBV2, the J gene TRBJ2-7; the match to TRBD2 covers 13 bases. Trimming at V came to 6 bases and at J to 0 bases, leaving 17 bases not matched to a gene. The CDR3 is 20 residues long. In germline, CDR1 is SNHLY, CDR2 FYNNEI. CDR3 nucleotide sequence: TGTGCCAGCAGCCACTCCCCGGGACTAGCGGGAACTAAGAGCTCCTACGAGCAGTACTTC. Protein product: CASSHSPGLAGTKSSYEQYF. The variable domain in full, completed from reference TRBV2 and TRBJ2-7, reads EPEVTQTPSHQVTQMGQEVILRCVPISNHLYFYWYRQILGQKVEFLVSFYNNEISEKSEIFDDQFSVERPDGSNFTLKIRSTKLEDSAMYFCASSHSPGLAGTKSSYEQYFGPGTRLTVT.

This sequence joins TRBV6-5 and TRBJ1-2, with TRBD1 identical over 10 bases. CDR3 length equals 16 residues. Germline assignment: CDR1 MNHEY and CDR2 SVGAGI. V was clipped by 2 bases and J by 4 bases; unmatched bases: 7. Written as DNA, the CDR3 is TGTGCCAGCAGTTACCGTGGGGACAGGGGAATCTATGGCTACACCTTC. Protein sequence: CASSYRGDRGIYGYTF.

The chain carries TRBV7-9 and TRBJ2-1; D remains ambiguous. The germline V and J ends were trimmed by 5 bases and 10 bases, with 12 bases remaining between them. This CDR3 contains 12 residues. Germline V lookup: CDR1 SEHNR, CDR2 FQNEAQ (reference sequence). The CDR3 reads CASSPQDREQFF. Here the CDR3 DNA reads TGTGCCAGCAGCCCGCAGGATAGGGAGCAGTTCTTC.